The rows below give T cell receptor beta chains drawn from one sample of a study of shared clonotypes between healthy human individuals. Assay used: immunoSEQ multiplex PCR; TCRdb lists only in-frame clones, some missing. The table shows roughly 1,800,000 clones, with about 95% occurring only once. The sequenced sample was naive CD8+ T cells sorted from blood. Source of these receptors: a man aged 18 to 29 in good health. The CDR3 runs from the conserved cysteine through the conserved F or W. Fields, in order: clone size, V gene, J gene, D gene, CDR3 protein, CDR3 DNA. The D gene is left open where the match is weak. The size entry is marked missing in some rows and otherwise reads once, few, many or a size class.

clone_size: -
v_call: TRBV29-1
j_call: TRBJ1-2
d_call: -
cdr3_aa: CSVEVAGGYTF
cdr3_nt: TGCAGCGTTGAAGTGGCAGGGGGCTACACCTTC

clone_size: -
v_call: TRBV4-3
j_call: TRBJ2-7
d_call: -
cdr3_aa: CASSPGSREPFSYEQYF
cdr3_nt: TGCGCCAGCAGCCCCGGGTCCCGGGAGCCCTTCAGCTACGAGCAGTACTTC

clone_size: once
v_call: TRBV6-1
j_call: TRBJ2-5
d_call: -
cdr3_aa: CASRSEKETQYF
cdr3_nt: TGTGCCAGCAGATCAGAGAAAGAGACCCAGTACTTC

clone_size: -
v_call: TRBV7-2
j_call: TRBJ1-2
d_call: TRBD1
cdr3_aa: CASSTQTGGKYGYTF
cdr3_nt: TGTGCCAGCAGCACCCAGACAGGGGGCAAGTATGGCTACACCTTC

clone_size: -
v_call: TRBV19
j_call: TRBJ1-1
d_call: -
cdr3_aa: CASILGTTEAFF
cdr3_nt: TGTGCCAGTATCCTTGGGACGACTGAAGCTTTCTTT

clone_size: -
v_call: TRBV9
j_call: TRBJ2-3
d_call: -
cdr3_aa: CASSVAGLGGGAHVRGTQYF
cdr3_nt: TGTGCCAGCAGCGTAGCCGGTTTGGGTGGTGGGGCGCATGTTAGAGGTACGCAGTATTTT

clone_size: few
v_call: TRBV6-6
j_call: TRBJ1-1
d_call: -
cdr3_aa: CAIRDIAEAFF
cdr3_nt: TGTGCCATCCGGGACATCGCTGAAGCTTTCTTT

clone_size: -
v_call: TRBV7-6
j_call: TRBJ2-2
d_call: -
cdr3_aa: CASSLAGTGELFF
cdr3_nt: TGTGCCAGCAGCTTAGCCGGGACCGGGGAGCTGTTTTTT

clone_size: -
v_call: TRBV29-1
j_call: TRBJ1-2
d_call: -
cdr3_aa: CSVPGMEMHGYTF
cdr3_nt: TGCAGCGTACCGGGGATGGAGATGCATGGCTACACCTTC

clone_size: -
v_call: TRBV4-1
j_call: TRBJ1-1
d_call: -
cdr3_aa: CASSHRNGNTEAFF
cdr3_nt: TGCGCCAGCAGCCACCGGAACGGAAACACTGAAGCTTTCTTT

clone_size: -
v_call: TRBV15
j_call: TRBJ2-7
d_call: TRBD1
cdr3_aa: CATSRSGTEIYEQYF
cdr3_nt: TGTGCCACCAGCAGATCCGGGACAGAGATTTACGAGCAGTACTTC

clone_size: -
v_call: TRBV15
j_call: TRBJ2-7
d_call: -
cdr3_aa: CATSASPDSTYEQYF
cdr3_nt: TGTGCCACCAGCGCAAGCCCAGACTCCACCTACGAGCAGTACTTC

clone_size: many
v_call: TRBV5-1
j_call: TRBJ2-1
d_call: TRBD1
cdr3_aa: CASSLERGLYNEQFF
cdr3_nt: TGCGCCAGCAGCTTGGAAAGGGGGCTTTACAATGAGCAGTTCTTC

clone_size: -
v_call: TRBV6-4
j_call: TRBJ1-2
d_call: -
cdr3_aa: CASSDSTAPKGDYGYTF
cdr3_nt: TGTGCCAGCAGTGACTCTACGGCACCCAAGGGCGACTATGGCTACACCTTC

clone_size: -
v_call: TRBV19
j_call: TRBJ1-2
d_call: TRBD1
cdr3_aa: CASSTPGQAFGYTF
cdr3_nt: TGTGCCAGTAGTACCCCGGGACAGGCCTTCGGCTACACCTTC

clone_size: -
v_call: TRBV4-3
j_call: TRBJ2-3
d_call: -
cdr3_aa: CASSQELSSGDTQYF
cdr3_nt: TGCGCCAGCAGCCAAGAGTTGTCAAGCGGAGATACGCAGTATTTT

clone_size: -
v_call: TRBV19
j_call: TRBJ1-2
d_call: TRBD1
cdr3_aa: CASSPGTGEGYTF
cdr3_nt: TGTGCCAGTAGCCCGGGGACAGGGGAGGGCTACACCTTC

clone_size: -
v_call: TRBV9
j_call: TRBJ2-3
d_call: -
cdr3_aa: CASSVAGILDTQYF
cdr3_nt: TGTGCCAGCAGCGTAGCCGGGATACTAGATACGCAGTATTTT

clone_size: -
v_call: TRBV27
j_call: TRBJ1-2
d_call: TRBD1
cdr3_aa: CASSFRDSDMYGYTF
cdr3_nt: TGTGCCAGCAGTTTCAGGGACAGCGATATGTATGGCTACACCTTC

clone_size: -
v_call: TRBV5-4
j_call: TRBJ2-3
d_call: TRBD2
cdr3_aa: CASRIRGGTDTQYF
cdr3_nt: TGTGCCAGCAGGATCCGGGGGGGCACAGATACGCAGTATTTT

clone_size: -
v_call: TRBV30
j_call: TRBJ2-7
d_call: -
cdr3_aa: CAWTTGYSYEQYF
cdr3_nt: TGTGCCTGGACTACCGGATACTCCTACGAGCAGTACTTC

clone_size: -
v_call: TRBV28
j_call: TRBJ1-5
d_call: TRBD1
cdr3_aa: CASSPRGRIGNQPQHF
cdr3_nt: TGTGCCAGCAGCCCCAGGGGGCGGATCGGAAATCAGCCCCAGCATTTT

clone_size: -
v_call: TRBV9
j_call: TRBJ2-3
d_call: TRBD2
cdr3_aa: CASSVGGRAHQDTQYF
cdr3_nt: TGTGCCAGCAGCGTCGGCGGGAGGGCCCACCAAGATACGCAGTATTTT

clone_size: -
v_call: TRBV4-1
j_call: TRBJ2-1
d_call: -
cdr3_aa: CASSQGGRFLDEQFF
cdr3_nt: TGCGCCAGCAGCCAAGGAGGGAGGTTTCTCGATGAGCAGTTCTTC

clone_size: -
v_call: TRBV7-8
j_call: TRBJ1-1
d_call: TRBD1
cdr3_aa: CASSLPGQGAGNTEAFF
cdr3_nt: TGTGCCAGCAGCTTACCCGGACAGGGGGCAGGGAACACTGAAGCTTTCTTT

clone_size: -
v_call: TRBV29-1
j_call: TRBJ1-4
d_call: -
cdr3_aa: CSGATVKNEKLFF
cdr3_nt: TGCAGCGGAGCGACCGTTAAAAATGAAAAACTGTTTTTT

clone_size: -
v_call: TRBV6-5
j_call: TRBJ2-3
d_call: TRBD2
cdr3_aa: CASGRLAGPDTQYF
cdr3_nt: TGTGCCAGCGGTCGACTAGCGGGGCCAGATACGCAGTATTTT

clone_size: -
v_call: TRBV19
j_call: TRBJ2-5
d_call: -
cdr3_aa: CASSTGQAPLPYQETQYF
cdr3_nt: TGTGCCAGTAGTACGGGCCAGGCACCCTTGCCGTACCAAGAGACCCAGTACTTC

clone_size: -
v_call: TRBV7-9
j_call: TRBJ1-2
d_call: TRBD1
cdr3_aa: CASSPDRGPNYGYTF
cdr3_nt: TGTGCCAGCAGCCCGGACAGGGGACCGAACTATGGCTACACCTTC

clone_size: -
v_call: TRBV6-1
j_call: TRBJ1-4
d_call: -
cdr3_aa: CASSEQATTNEKLFF
cdr3_nt: TGTGCCAGCAGTGAACAGGCAACAACTAATGAAAAACTGTTTTTT

clone_size: -
v_call: TRBV6-1
j_call: TRBJ2-5
d_call: -
cdr3_aa: CASSEIGDQETQYF
cdr3_nt: TGTGCCAGCAGTGAGATCGGGGACCAAGAGACCCAGTACTTC